A selection of T cell receptor beta chains follows, all from one sample in a study of blood T cell repertoires in COVID-19. Profiled with immunoSEQ multiplex PCR; TCRdb holds only in-frame clones, not every one. The table has over 95,000 clones, roughly 79% seen once. Sequencing was carried out using peripheral blood. The receptors were sampled from a human donor in a cohort sampled during active COVID-19. CDR3s include the opening cysteine and the closing phenylalanine or tryptophan. A D gene is named only where the DNA matches it firmly. Size is stated for part of the rows, as once, few or many counts, or as a class when the clone is expanded.

v_call,j_call,d_call,clone_size,cdr3_nt,cdr3_aa
TRBV20-1,TRBJ2-5,TRBD2,-,TGCAGTGCTAGTGGGGCGGAGACTAGCAAAGGGCAGACCCAGTACTTC,CSASGAETSKGQTQYF
TRBV6-6,TRBJ1-5,TRBD1,-,TGTGCCAGCAGCCATGGACAGGCTTTTAGCAATCAGCCCCAGCATTTT,CASSHGQAFSNQPQHF
TRBV27,TRBJ1-1,-,-,TGTGCCAGCAGTTTATCGAGGCCTAACACTGAAGCTTTCTTT,CASSLSRPNTEAFF
TRBV14,TRBJ2-2,-,-,TGTGCCAGCAGCCAAGAAGCCAAGAGATACACCGGGGAGCTGTTTTTT,CASSQEAKRYTGELFF
TRBV7-8,TRBJ2-3,TRBD1,few,TGTGCCAGCAGCCGGACAGGGATCACAGATACGCAGTATTTT,CASSRTGITDTQYF
TRBV21-1,TRBJ2-2,-,-,TGTGCCAGCAGCCATAGGGCAGGGCCGGTCGGGGAGCTGTTTTTT,CASSHRAGPVGELFF
TRBV11-3,TRBJ2-7,TRBD1,-,TGTGCCAGCAGTTTCCGCCGGGACAGGGGCTACGAGCAGTACTTC,CASSFRRDRGYEQYF
TRBV28,TRBJ2-7,TRBD2,-,TGTGCCAGCAGCGAGAGCGGGACCCTACGTGAGCAGTACTTC,CASSESGTLREQYF
TRBV25-1,TRBJ2-1,TRBD2,-,TGTGCCAGCAGTATAGGGACTAGCGGGAGAGGGGGTGAGCAGTTCTTC,CASSIGTSGRGGEQFF
TRBV14,TRBJ2-1,-,-,TGTGCCAGCAGCCGACCAGGGGATAGGTCCTACAATGAGCAGTTCTTC,CASSRPGDRSYNEQFF
TRBV6-5,TRBJ1-2,TRBD1,few,TGTGCCAGCAGTACCCCCAACAGGGGTATGGGCTACACCTTC,CASSTPNRGMGYTF
TRBV12-3/TRBV12-4,TRBJ1-2,TRBD1,-,TGTGCCAGCAGTTACAGACAGGGTTATGGCTACACCTTC,CASSYRQGYGYTF
TRBV6-5,TRBJ2-7,-,-,TGTGCCAGCAGTCCCCGGGACACAAATACCTACGAGCAGTACTTC,CASSPRDTNTYEQYF
TRBV28,TRBJ2-7,TRBD2,-,TGTGCCAGCAGTTTAAGAGCGGGAAGGTCCTACGAGCAGTACTTC,CASSLRAGRSYEQYF
TRBV7-2,TRBJ1-1,-,-,TGTGCCAGCAGCTTCTCGAGGAGAAACACTGAAGCTTTCTTT,CASSFSRRNTEAFF
TRBV2,TRBJ2-1,-,-,TGTGCCAGCAAGGGCAGGGAATCCTACAATGAGCAGTTCTTC,CASKGRESYNEQFF
TRBV4-2,TRBJ2-6,-,-,TGTGCCAGCAGCCAAGATTTTGCAGGGACTGGGGCCAACGTCCTGACTTTC,CASSQDFAGTGANVLTF
TRBV9,TRBJ2-5,-,-,TGTGCCAGCAGCGTAGATACGAGGGAGACCCAGTACTTC,CASSVDTRETQYF
TRBV19,TRBJ1-4,-,-,TGTGCCAGTAGTCCCGGACAATCCGAAAAACTGTTTTTT,CASSPGQSEKLFF
TRBV15,TRBJ2-1,TRBD2,-,TGTGCCACCAGCAGAGGACTAGCGGGAGAAGCAAATGAGCAGTTCTTC,CATSRGLAGEANEQFF
TRBV27,TRBJ1-3,-,-,TGTGCCAGCAGCTCTAAGGGACTGGTAAACACCATATATTTT,CASSSKGLVNTIYF
TRBV19,TRBJ2-1,TRBD1,-,TGTGCCAGTAGTATAGTCGGTGGGACAGTATTATACAATGAGCAGTTCTTC,CASSIVGGTVLYNEQFF
TRBV18,TRBJ1-6,-,-,TGTGCCAGCTCACCTAACTCAAAATACTACTCACCCCTCCACTTT,CASSPNSKYYSPLHF
TRBV7-9,TRBJ2-1,TRBD2,-,TGTGCCAGCAGCTTGGACCCCTTTGGCGGGGGATTCTACAATGAGCAGTTCTTC,CASSLDPFGGGFYNEQFF
TRBV6-6,TRBJ2-7,-,-,TGTGCCAGCGCCACCGCGGTAGGTTACGAGCAGTACTTC,CASATAVGYEQYF
TRBV14,TRBJ2-7,-,-,TGTGCCAGCAGCCAAGACTCCGGGACCTACGAGCAGTACTTC,CASSQDSGTYEQYF
TRBV25-1,TRBJ1-1,-,-,TGTGCCAGCAGGGCCAGGTCCAACACTGAAGCTTTCTTT,CASRARSNTEAFF
TRBV28,TRBJ1-2,-,-,TGTGCCAGCAGTTCCCCCCCCCAGGGGAACTATGGCTACACCTTC,CASSSPPQGNYGYTF
TRBV3-1/TRBV3-2,TRBJ1-5,TRBD1,many,TGTGCCAGCAGCGAGGGACAGAATAGCAATCAGCCCCAGCATTTT,CASSEGQNSNQPQHF
TRBV6-1,TRBJ2-6,-,-,TGTGCCAGCAGTGAAGCGCCTGCGGTGGCTGGGGCCAACGTCCTGACTTTC,CASSEAPAVAGANVLTF
TRBV6-1,TRBJ1-2,-,-,TGTGCCAGCAGTGTCTCGGTCTGGGGGCAACAGGGAGGCTACACCTTC,CASSVSVWGQQGGYTF
TRBV28,TRBJ2-1,-,few,TGTGCCAGCAGTTTAGCGGGAAGCTCCTACAATGAGCAGTTCTTC,CASSLAGSSYNEQFF